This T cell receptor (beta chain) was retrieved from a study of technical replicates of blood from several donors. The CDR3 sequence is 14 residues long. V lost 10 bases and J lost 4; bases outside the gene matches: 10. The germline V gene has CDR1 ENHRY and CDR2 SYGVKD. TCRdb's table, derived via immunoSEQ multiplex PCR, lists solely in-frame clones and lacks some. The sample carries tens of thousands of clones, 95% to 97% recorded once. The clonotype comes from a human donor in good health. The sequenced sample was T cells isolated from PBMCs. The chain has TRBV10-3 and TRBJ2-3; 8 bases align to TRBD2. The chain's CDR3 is CATLAAGESDTQYF. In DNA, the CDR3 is TGTGCCACTTTGGCAGCGGGGGAATCAGATACGCAGTATTTT.